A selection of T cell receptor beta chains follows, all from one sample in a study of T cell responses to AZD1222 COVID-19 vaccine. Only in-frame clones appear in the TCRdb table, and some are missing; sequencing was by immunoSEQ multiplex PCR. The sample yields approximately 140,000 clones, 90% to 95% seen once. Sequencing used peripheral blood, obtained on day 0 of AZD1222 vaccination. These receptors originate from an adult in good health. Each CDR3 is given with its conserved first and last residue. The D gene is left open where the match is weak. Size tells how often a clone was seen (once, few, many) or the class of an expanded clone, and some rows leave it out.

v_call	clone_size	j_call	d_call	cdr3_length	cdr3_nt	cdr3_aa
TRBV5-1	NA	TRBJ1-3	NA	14	TGCGCCAGCATGACAGGACAAGTCGGGGACACCATATATTTT	CASMTGQVGDTIYF
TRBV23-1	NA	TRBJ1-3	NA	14	TGCGCCACCGCAGGAAATGACTCTGGAAACACCATATATTTT	CATAGNDSGNTIYF
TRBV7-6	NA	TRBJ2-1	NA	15	TGTGCCAGCAGCTTAGGCAGGGGAACCTACAATGAGCAGTTCTTC	CASSLGRGTYNEQFF
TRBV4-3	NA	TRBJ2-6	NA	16	TGCGCCAGCAGCCAAGATGCGGGGACTGGGGCCAACGTCCTGACTTTC	CASSQDAGTGANVLTF
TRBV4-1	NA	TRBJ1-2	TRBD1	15	TGCGCCAGCAGCCAACAGGGAGGGGGCTTCTATGGCTACACCTTC	CASSQQGGGFYGYTF
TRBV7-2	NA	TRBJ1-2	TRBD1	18	TGTGCCAGCAGCAGGATCCGGGACAGCCTTAGACTCCGCTATGGCTACACCTTC	CASSRIRDSLRLRYGYTF
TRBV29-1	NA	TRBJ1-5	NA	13	TGCAGCGTGGGACATAGCCTTAATCAGCCCCAGCATTTT	CSVGHSLNQPQHF
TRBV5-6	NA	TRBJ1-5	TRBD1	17	TGTGCCAGCAGCTCTGGGACAGGGGGCCTTAGCAATCAGCCCCAGCATTTT	CASSSGTGGLSNQPQHF
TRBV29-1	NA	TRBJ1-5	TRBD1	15	TGCAGCGTCCCCGGCCCGGCAGGGGGAGATCAGCCCCAGCATTTT	CSVPGPAGGDQPQHF
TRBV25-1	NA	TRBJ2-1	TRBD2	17	TGTGCCAGCAGTGAGAGCGGGAGGGCCGAAGCCTACAATGAGCAGTTCTTC	CASSESGRAEAYNEQFF
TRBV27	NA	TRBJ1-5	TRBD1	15	TGTGCCAGCTGGGCAGGGGGCAGGGGAGAACAGCCCCAGCATTTT	CASWAGGRGEQPQHF
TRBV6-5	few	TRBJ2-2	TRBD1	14	TGTGCCGGAGAGGGACAGGGGTTGACCGGGGAGCTGTTTTTT	CAGEGQGLTGELFF
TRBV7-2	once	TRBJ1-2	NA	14	TGTGCCAGCAGCTTAATCCCCATGCCCTATGGCTACACCTTC	CASSLIPMPYGYTF
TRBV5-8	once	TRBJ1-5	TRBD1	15	TGTGCCAGCAGCCCTGGGACAGGCAGCAATCAGCCCCAGCATTTT	CASSPGTGSNQPQHF
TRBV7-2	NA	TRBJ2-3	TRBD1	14	TGTGCCAGCAGCCGCGAGACAGGGTCAGATACGCAGTATTTT	CASSRETGSDTQYF
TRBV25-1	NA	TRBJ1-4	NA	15	TGTGCCAGCAGTGAGGATACAACAACTAATGAAAAACTGTTTTTT	CASSEDTTTNEKLFF
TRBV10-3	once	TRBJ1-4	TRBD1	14	TGTGCCATCAGGAAGGGACAGGGCCCCGAAAAACTGTTTTTT	CAIRKGQGPEKLFF
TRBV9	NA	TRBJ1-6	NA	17	TGTGCCAGCAGCGTTGACCCCTTGAGCTCCTATAATTCACCCCTCCACTTT	CASSVDPLSSYNSPLHF
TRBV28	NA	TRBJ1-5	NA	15	TGTGCCAGCCTTGGGGGGCAGGGGCCACTTCAGCCCCAGCATTTT	CASLGGQGPLQPQHF
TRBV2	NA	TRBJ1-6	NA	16	TGTGCCAGCAGTGGGACAGCCAGCTCCTATAATTCACCCCTCCACTTT	CASSGTASSYNSPLHF
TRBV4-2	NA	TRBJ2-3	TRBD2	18	TGTGCCAGCAGCCAGGGACTAGCGGGAGGGCCTAGCACAGATACGCAGTATTTT	CASSQGLAGGPSTDTQYF
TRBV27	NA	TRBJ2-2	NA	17	TGTGCCAGCAGTTTATATGGCAGGGTGGGTGGCACCGGGGAGCTGTTTTTT	CASSLYGRVGGTGELFF
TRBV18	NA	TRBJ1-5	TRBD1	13	TGTGCCAGCTCATCCGACAGGGGCCAGCCCCAGCATTTT	CASSSDRGQPQHF
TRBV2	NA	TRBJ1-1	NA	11	TGTGCCAGCAGTGAAGGACCTGAAGCTTTCTTT	CASSEGPEAFF
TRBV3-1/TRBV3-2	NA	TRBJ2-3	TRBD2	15	TGTGCCAGCAGCCCGGCGGGACTAACCACAGATACGCAGTATTTT	CASSPAGLTTDTQYF
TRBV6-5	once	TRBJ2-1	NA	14	TGTGCCAGCTCGGCGGGGAGCTCCTACAATGAGCAGTTCTTC	CASSAGSSYNEQFF
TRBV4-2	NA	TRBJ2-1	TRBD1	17	TGTGCCAGCAGCCAGGGTCGGAGCGGGACAGGGTTAAATGAGCAGTTCTTC	CASSQGRSGTGLNEQFF
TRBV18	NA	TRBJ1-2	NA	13	TGTGCCAGCTCACCCTCTCGGGGGTATGGCTACACCTTC	CASSPSRGYGYTF
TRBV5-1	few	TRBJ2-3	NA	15	TGCGCCAGCAGTCAGGGGCAACCCTCCACAGATACGCAGTATTTT	CASSQGQPSTDTQYF
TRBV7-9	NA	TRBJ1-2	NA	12	TGTGCCAGCACTGTAGGAATGTATGGCTACACCTTC	CASTVGMYGYTF
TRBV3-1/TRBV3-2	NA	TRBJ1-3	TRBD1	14	TGTGCCAGCAGCCTAGGGACAGCCGGAAACACCATATATTTT	CASSLGTAGNTIYF
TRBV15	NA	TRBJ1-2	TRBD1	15	TGTGCCACCGGAAAATTCACAGGGGAGCGCTATGGCTACACCTTC	CATGKFTGERYGYTF
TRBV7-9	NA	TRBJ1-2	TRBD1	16	TGTGCCAGCAGCTTTGGGGATCCGGGACAGGGGTATGGCTACACCTTC	CASSFGDPGQGYGYTF
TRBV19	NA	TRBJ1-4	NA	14	TGTGCCAGTCAACGTCCTGCAGTTAATGAAAAACTGTTTTTT	CASQRPAVNEKLFF
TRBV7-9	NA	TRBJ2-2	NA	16	TGTGCCAGCAGCTTAGAGGAGGGGATCGGCACCGGGGAGCTGTTTTTT	CASSLEEGIGTGELFF
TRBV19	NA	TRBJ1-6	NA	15	TGTGCCAGTCGTTACGACGACCGTCGGAATTCACCCCTCCACTTT	CASRYDDRRNSPLHF
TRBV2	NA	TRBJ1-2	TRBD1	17	TGTGCCAGCAGTGAATATCGGACAGGGGGTTCTGGGAATGGCTACACCTTC	CASSEYRTGGSGNGYTF
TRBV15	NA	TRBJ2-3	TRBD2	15	TGTGCCACCAGCCACCAGCGGGGGGGCGGAGATACGCAGTATTTT	CATSHQRGGGDTQYF
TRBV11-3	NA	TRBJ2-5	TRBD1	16	TGTGCCAGCAGCCTCCGACAGGGGGCTTCTGGAGAGACCCAGTACTTC	CASSLRQGASGETQYF
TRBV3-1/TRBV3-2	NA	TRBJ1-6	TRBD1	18	TGTGCCAGCAGCCAAGACTTAGCGACAGGGCGCCGGCAATCACCCCTCCACTTT	CASSQDLATGRRQSPLHF
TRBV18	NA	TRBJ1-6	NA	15	TGTGCCAGCTCACCAGTTCAAATCAATAATTCACCCCTCCACTTT	CASSPVQINNSPLHF
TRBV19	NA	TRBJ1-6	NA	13	TGTGCCAGTAGCTCGGGGTGGGGTTCACCCCTCCACTTT	CASSSGWGSPLHF
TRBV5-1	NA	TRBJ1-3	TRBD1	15	TGCGCCAGCAGCGGAACAGGGGACCGCGGAAACACCATATATTTT	CASSGTGDRGNTIYF
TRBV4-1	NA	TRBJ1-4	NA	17	TGCGCCAGCAGCCACCCTAGACATGGGGGGACTAATGAAAAACTGTTTTTT	CASSHPRHGGTNEKLFF
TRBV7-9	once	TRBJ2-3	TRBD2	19	TGTGCCAGCAGCATCCGAGGGAGTTCTAGCGGGGGACGAACAGATACGCAGTATTTT	CASSIRGSSSGGRTDTQYF
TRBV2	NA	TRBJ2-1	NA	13	TGTGCCAGCAGTGAAATCGGGGACAATGAGCAGTTCTTC	CASSEIGDNEQFF
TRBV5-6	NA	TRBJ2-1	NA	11	TGTGCCAGCAGCTCGTACAATGAGCAGTTCTTC	CASSSYNEQFF
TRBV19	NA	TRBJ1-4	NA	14	TGTGCCAGTTTTCCCGGCGGGGGGCAGGAAAAACTGTTTTTT	CASFPGGGQEKLFF
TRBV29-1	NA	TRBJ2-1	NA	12	TGCAGCGTAATCTCGGGTCTCCATGAGCAGTTCTTC	CSVISGLHEQFF
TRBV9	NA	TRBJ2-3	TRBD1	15	TGTGCCAGCAGCGGGGACAGGGGTGCCACAGATACGCAGTATTTT	CASSGDRGATDTQYF
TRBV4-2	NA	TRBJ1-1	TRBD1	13	TGTGCCAGCAGCAGGGACAGGGACACTGAAGCTTTCTTT	CASSRDRDTEAFF
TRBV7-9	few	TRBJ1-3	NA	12	TGTGCCAGCAGCTCCGTCGGAAACACCATATATTTT	CASSSVGNTIYF
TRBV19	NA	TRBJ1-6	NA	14	TGTGCCAGTAGTAACCCCCGGAGGGTGACACCCCTCCACTTT	CASSNPRRVTPLHF
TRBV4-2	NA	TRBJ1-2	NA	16	TGTGCCAGCAGCCCAGGCCCCACTCTTGTAAAGGCAGGAGACACCTTC	CASSPGPTLVKAGDTF